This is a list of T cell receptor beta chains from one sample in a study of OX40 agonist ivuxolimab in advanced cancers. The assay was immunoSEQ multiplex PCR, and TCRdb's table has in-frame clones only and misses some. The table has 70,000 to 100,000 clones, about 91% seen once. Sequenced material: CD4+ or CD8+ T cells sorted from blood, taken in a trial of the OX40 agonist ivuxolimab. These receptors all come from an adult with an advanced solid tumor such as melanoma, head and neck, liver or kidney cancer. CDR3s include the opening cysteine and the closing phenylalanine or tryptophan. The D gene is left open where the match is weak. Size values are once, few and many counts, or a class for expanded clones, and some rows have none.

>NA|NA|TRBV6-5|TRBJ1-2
TGTGCCAGCTCAGGGAACTATGGCTACACCTTC
CASSGNYGYTF
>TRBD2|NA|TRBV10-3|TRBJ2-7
TGTGCCATCAGTGAGGGTAGCGGGGTTTACGAGCAGTACTTC
CAISEGSGVYEQYF
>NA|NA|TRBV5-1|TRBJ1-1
TGCGCCAGCAGCCCGAATCTCCGAGGGGGGAGGGGCACTGAAGCTTTCTTT
CASSPNLRGGRGTEAFF
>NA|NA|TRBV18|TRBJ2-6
TGTGCCAGCTCACTTACAGGGACTGGGGCCAACGTCCTGACTTTC
CASSLTGTGANVLTF
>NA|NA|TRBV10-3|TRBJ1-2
TGTGCCACCAGAAGGGCGAGCGACTATGGCTACACCTTC
CATRRASDYGYTF
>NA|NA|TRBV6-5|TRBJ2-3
TGTGCCAGCAGTTACTCCCGGACTGGTGATACGCAGTATTTT
CASSYSRTGDTQYF
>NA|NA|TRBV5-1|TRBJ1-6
TGCGCCAGCAGCTTGGAACAAATTTATAATTCACCCCTCCACTTT
CASSLEQIYNSPLHF
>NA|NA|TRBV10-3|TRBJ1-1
TGTGCCATCAGTGAGTCGTGGGGAGGGACCTCCACTGAAGCTTTCTTT
CAISESWGGTSTEAFF
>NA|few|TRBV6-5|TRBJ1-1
TGTGCCAGCAGTTACGTGCCCATACCGGTCAACACTGAAGCTTTCTTT
CASSYVPIPVNTEAFF
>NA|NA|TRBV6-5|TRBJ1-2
TGTGCCAGCAGTTACTCGAAGGGCGCCTATGGCTACACCTTC
CASSYSKGAYGYTF
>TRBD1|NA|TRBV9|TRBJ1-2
TGTGCCAGCAGCGCGGGGACAGATTTCACCTATGGCTACACCTTC
CASSAGTDFTYGYTF
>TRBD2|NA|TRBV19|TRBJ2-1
TGTGCCAGTATGACGGTCGGGAGGACGTCCTACAATGAGCAGTTCTTC
CASMTVGRTSYNEQFF
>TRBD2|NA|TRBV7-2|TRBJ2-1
TGTGCCAGCAGCCCCCTAAGCGGGAGGGCCGTCAATGAGCAGTTCTTC
CASSPLSGRAVNEQFF
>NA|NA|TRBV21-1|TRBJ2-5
TGTGCCAGCAGCAAATCGGGGCCTAGCGGATACCAAGAGACCCAGTACTTC
CASSKSGPSGYQETQYF
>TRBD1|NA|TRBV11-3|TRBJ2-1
TGTGCCAGCAGCCTCTGGGACAGCGACTGGGGCGGTCTCGACAATGAGCAGTTCTTC
CASSLWDSDWGGLDNEQFF
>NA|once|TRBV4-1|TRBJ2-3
TGCGCCAGCAGCCAAAGGGACGTTAGCACAGATACGCAGTATTTT
CASSQRDVSTDTQYF
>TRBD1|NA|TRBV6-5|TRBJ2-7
TGTGCCAGCAGTATCTTTGGACAGGGCTACGAGCAGTACTTC
CASSIFGQGYEQYF
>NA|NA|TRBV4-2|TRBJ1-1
TGTGCCAGCAGCCTTGACACAGGAGGCAACACTGAAGCTTTCTTT
CASSLDTGGNTEAFF
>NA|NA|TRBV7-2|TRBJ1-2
TGTGCCAGCAGCTTGGGACCTTCGGTGGGCTACACCTTC
CASSLGPSVGYTF
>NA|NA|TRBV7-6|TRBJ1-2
TGTGCCAGCAGCTTAGAGGCATGGGGGACGGGAGCTAACTATGGCTACACCTTC
CASSLEAWGTGANYGYTF
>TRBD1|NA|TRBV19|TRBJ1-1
TGTGCCAGTACTAGGGGGCCGAGTCAGCGAACTGAAGCTTTCTTT
CASTRGPSQRTEAFF
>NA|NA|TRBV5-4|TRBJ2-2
TGTGCCAGCAGCTCCCGGGGCACCGGGGAGCTGTTTTTT
CASSSRGTGELFF
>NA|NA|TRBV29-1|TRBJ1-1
TGCAGCGTTGGCTCGGGGGTCGGGAACACTGAAGCTTTCTTT
CSVGSGVGNTEAFF
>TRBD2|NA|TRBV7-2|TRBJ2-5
TGTGCCAGTTCTAGCGGGAGTCACCGGGAGACCCAGTACTTC
CASSSGSHRETQYF
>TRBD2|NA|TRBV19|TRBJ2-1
TGTGCCACCACCCCGGGGGGGAATTCCTACAATGAGCAGTTCTTC
CATTPGGNSYNEQFF
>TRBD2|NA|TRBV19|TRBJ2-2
TGTGCCAGTAGTAGACTAGCGGATAACACCGGGGAGCTGTTTTTT
CASSRLADNTGELFF
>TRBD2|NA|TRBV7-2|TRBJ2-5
TGTGCCAGCAGCGGAAGCGGGGTCCAAGAGACCCAGTACTTC
CASSGSGVQETQYF
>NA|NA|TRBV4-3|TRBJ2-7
TGCGCCAGCAGCCAAGACTCTCTGGGCATTGGCAACTACGAGCAGTACTTC
CASSQDSLGIGNYEQYF
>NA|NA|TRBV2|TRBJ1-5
TGTGCCAGCAGTGCCGAGAGCAATCAGCCCCAGCATTTT
CASSAESNQPQHF
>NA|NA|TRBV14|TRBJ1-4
TGTGCCAGCAGCCAAGAGTCTCTGGTCACTAATGAAAAACTGTTTTTT
CASSQESLVTNEKLFF
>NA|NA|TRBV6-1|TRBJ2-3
TGTGCCAGCAGCGATCGGGATACGCAGTATTTT
CASSDRDTQYF
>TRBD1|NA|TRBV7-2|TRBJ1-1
TGTGCCACCGGGGGACAGATGAACACTGAAGCTTTCTTT
CATGGQMNTEAFF
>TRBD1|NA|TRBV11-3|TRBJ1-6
TGTGCCAGCAGACCCGGGACAGGGGGTAATTCACCCCTCCACTTT
CASRPGTGGNSPLHF
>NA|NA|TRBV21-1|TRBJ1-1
TGTGCCAGCAGCAAAGTGTTTAGTGCAGGGCCGAGCCAAACTGAAGCTTTCTTT
CASSKVFSAGPSQTEAFF
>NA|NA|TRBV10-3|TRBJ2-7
TGTGCCATCCAAGCCTTCGGGGGAAACGAGCAGTACTTC
CAIQAFGGNEQYF
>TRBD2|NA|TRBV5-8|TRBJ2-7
TGTGCCAGCAGCTTGGATGGGGCTAGCGGGAGTAAGGAGCAGTACTTC
CASSLDGASGSKEQYF
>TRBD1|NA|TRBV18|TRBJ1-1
TGTGCCAGCTCACCGGGACAGTTCACTGAAGCTTTCTTT
CASSPGQFTEAFF
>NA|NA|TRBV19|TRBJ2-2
TGTGCCAGTAGTCCAACCGGGACGACAGTCGGGGAGCTGTTTTTT
CASSPTGTTVGELFF
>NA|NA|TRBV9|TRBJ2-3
TGTGCCAGCAGCCTCCGGGCTAGCGCTAGCACAGATACGCAGTATTTT
CASSLRASASTDTQYF
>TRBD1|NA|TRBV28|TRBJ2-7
TGTGCCAGCAGTTCCTACTCAAGACAGGGGACCATCTACGAGCAGTACTTC
CASSSYSRQGTIYEQYF
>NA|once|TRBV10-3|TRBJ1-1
TGTGCCATCAGTGAGCCGGACTTGGGGAGGGCCGGATCTCGATTCCGGGACACTGAAGCTTTCTTT
CAISEPDLGRAGSRFRDTEAFF
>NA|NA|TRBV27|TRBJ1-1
TGTGCCAGCAGTTTAAATCCCTGGGCAGGGACCACTGAAGCTTTCTTT
CASSLNPWAGTTEAFF
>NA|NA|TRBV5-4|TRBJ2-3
TGTGCCAGCAGGCTGTATGGCACAGATACGCAGTATTTT
CASRLYGTDTQYF
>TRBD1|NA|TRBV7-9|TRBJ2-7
TGTGCCAGCAGCTCCCCGGCTGCAGGGGGCGCGGTAATCTACGAGCAGTACTTC
CASSSPAAGGAVIYEQYF